The sample holds one count of the clone carrying this TCR beta chain. These data belong to a study of blood T cell repertoires in COVID-19. Study-level background: PBMCs, B-cell-depleted T cells, or T cells provided the cDNA or gDNA that made up the material.

V lost 4 bases and J lost 2, with 22 bases in between. There are 17 residues in the CDR3. Data came from immunoSEQ multiplex PCR; TCRdb stores just in-frame clones and leaves some out. Here the sample spans 80,000 to 95,000 clones, roughly 85% being singletons. This chain uses TRBV5-3 with TRBJ2-7; D is possibly TRBD2 (7 bases). Being an ORF, TRBV5-3 has a function that is uncertain. The clonotype originates from a man at least 80 years old with acute or convalescent COVID-19. Sequencing was carried out using peripheral blood. The CDR3 reads CARSLVPGGGRTYEQYF. CDR3 DNA sequence: TGTGCCAGAAGCCTCGTTCCCGGGGGCGGGAGAACCTACGAGCAGTACTTC.